The 17 T cell receptor beta chains below all came from one sample that was sequenced in a study of cytomegalovirus exposure and HLA in healthy donors. The PCR used 60 Vbeta and 13 Jbeta primers. Only in-frame clones appear in the TCRdb table, and some are missing; sequencing was by immunoSEQ multiplex PCR. Seen here are roughly 190,000 clones, around four fifths observed once, and the top ten hold 1.5% to 2%. The material sequenced was PBMCs. These receptors all stem from a man between 40 and 49 years old in good health and CMV-seropositive.

The chain has TRBV2 and TRBJ1-4, with TRBD1 matching 7 bases. Germline trimming cut 4 bases from V and 7 bases from J; bases unmatched to any gene: 9. CDR1 is SNHLY, CDR2 FYNNEI, per germline. The CDR3 consists of 15 residues. CDR3 residues: CASSGEQGFSEKLFF. CDR3 DNA: TGTGCCAGCAGTGGGGAACAGGGGTTCAGTGAAAAACTGTTTTTT.

V and J are TRBV18 and TRBJ1-1; 8 nucleotides align to TRBD1. V lost 5 bases to trimming and J lost 1 base; unmatched junction nucleotides: 3. This CDR3 is built from 14 residues. Germline CDR1 KGHSH, CDR2 LQKENI. The CDR3 nucleotides read TGTGCCAGCTCAATTGACAGGGGGAACACTGAAGCTTTCTTT. Translating gives CASSIDRGNTEAFF.

The rearrangement uses TRBV4-2 and TRBJ1-4, with 8 bases lining up with TRBD1. The CDR3 is 14 residues long. V lost 4 bases to trimming and J lost 8 bases; unmatched junction nucleotides: 6. CDR1 is LGHNA, CDR2 YNFKEQ, per germline. The CDR3 nucleotides are TGTGCCAGCAGCCCCGGGACAGGTGACGAAAAACTGTTTTTT. It translates to CASSPGTGDEKLFF.

The genes are TRBV5-6 and TRBJ2-5, with 8 bases aligning to TRBD2. The J call may be incorrect, as the DNA end agrees better with TRBJ2-7. The CDR3 consists of 14 residues. The germline gives CDR1 SGHDT, CDR2 YYEEEE. The CDR3: CASSRGGSAYEQYF. CDR3 in DNA: TGTGCCAGCAGCCGGGGGGGGTCCGCCTACGAGCAGTACTTC.

A single count supports this clone. The V and J genes are TRBV27 and TRBJ1-1, with 7 bases lining up with TRBD1. V dropped 5 bases and J dropped 5; count of bases not matched to a gene: 5. Looked up from germline, CDR1 is MNHEY and CDR2 is SMNVEV (reference sequence). The CDR3 runs 13 residues. CDR3 sequence reads: CASSDRARTEAFF. DNA of the CDR3: TGTGCCAGCAGTGACAGGGCCCGAACTGAAGCTTTCTTT.

The rearrangement links TRBV21-1 to TRBJ2-7; no DNA check was done on the table's D call, TRBD2. TRBV21-1 is deemed a pseudogene. CDR3 size: 12 residues. Here the CDR3 reads CASSNLGGEQYF. CDR3 coding DNA: TGTGCCAGCAGCAACCTAGGAGGCGAGCAGTACTTC.

V and J are TRBV27 and TRBJ1-3; D is perhaps TRBD1 (6 bases). Germline CDR1 and CDR2: MNHEY and SMNVEV (reference sequence). CDR3 length equals 19 residues. V lost 5 bases and J lost 0, with 23 bases in between. The CDR3: CASSPSSFSYRDSGNTIYF. The CDR3 DNA reads as TGTGCCAGCAGTCCGAGCAGCTTCTCCTACAGGGACTCTGGAAACACCATATATTTT.

This sequence joins TRBV18 and TRBJ1-1; TRBD1 matches at 9 bases. V trimming: 3 bases; J trimming: 3 bases; junction bases outside the gene matches: 8. This CDR3 is 16 amino acids long. Germline assignment: CDR1 KGHSH and CDR2 LQKENI. CDR3 coding DNA: TGTGCCAGCTCACCTTTGGACAGGGGTTTGTACACTGAAGCTTTCTTT. Encoded protein: CASSPLDRGLYTEAFF.

The chain uses TRBV6-1 and TRBJ2-7; D is uncertain. There are 13 residues in the CDR3. From germline, CDR1 is MNHNS and CDR2 SASEGT. With 5 bases removed from V and 4 bases from J, the gap between germline ends came to 12 bases. CDR3 protein: CASSPRTIYEQYF. CDR3 coding DNA: TGTGCCAGCAGTCCCCGAACAATTTACGAGCAGTACTTC.

This clone has just a few counts. The rearrangement links TRBV20-1 to TRBJ1-2; 7 bases match TRBD1. The CDR3 spans 11 residues. Germline loops: CDR1 DFQATT, CDR2 SNEGSKA (reference sequence). Trimming cost V 6 bases and J 7 bases; bases outside gene matches: 5. CDR3 nucleotide sequence: TGCAGTGCCTCACGACAGGGTGGCTACACCTTC. Its translation is CSASRQGGYTF.

The chain carries TRBV5-5 and TRBJ2-1; D is undetermined. CDR1 SGHKS and CDR2 YYEKEE come from the germline V gene (reference sequence). The V end lost 1 base, the J end lost 7 bases, and 15 bases lay between the germline ends. The length of the CDR3 is 15 residues. The CDR3 DNA follows: TGTGCCAGCAGCTTGACGTTACTACCGTTTAATGAGCAGTTCTTC. Translated: CASSLTLLPFNEQFF.

The CDR3 loop is CASSLLSTSGTRKQYF. Here the CDR3 DNA reads TGTGCCAGCAGTTTACTCTCCACTAGCGGGACCCGCAAGCAGTATTTT. The chain joins TRBV28 to TRBJ2-3; 10 nucleotides align to TRBD2. In germline, CDR1 is MDHEN, CDR2 SYDVKM. V shed 2 bases, J shed 11 bases, and the junction held 13 bases outside the gene matches. The CDR3 totals 16 residues. Looking up the rest from reference TRBV28 and TRBJ2-3 gives the full variable domain: DVKVTQSSRYLVKRTGEKVFLECVQDMDHENMFWYRQDPGLGLRLIYFSYDVKMKEKGDIPEGYSVSREKKERFSLILESASTNQTSMYLCASSLLSTSGTRKQYFGPGTRLTVL.

This rearrangement joins TRBV18 to TRBJ1-5; TRBD1 agrees at 8 bases. The germline V gene encodes CDR1 KGHSH and CDR2 LQKENI. CDR3 length: 15 residues. The V and J ends lost 6 bases and 5 bases, in that order; junction bases with no gene match: 9. In nucleotides, the CDR3 is TGTGCCAGCTCCTTCGGACAGGGAAGGGATCAGCCCCAGCATTTT. Residues: CASSFGQGRDQPQHF.

The chain employs TRBV28 and TRBJ1-1; TRBD1 matches at 10 bases. Trimming took 8 bases from V and 6 from J; bases not matched to a gene: 6. The CDR3 consists of 13 residues. CDR1 is MDHEN and CDR2 is SYDVKM in the germline V gene. The CDR3 sequence is CASPGQGLPEAFF. CDR3 nucleotide sequence: TGTGCCAGCCCGGGACAGGGGTTGCCTGAAGCTTTCTTT.

J is TRBJ1-4 and V is TRBV2, with D possibly matching TRBD1 (5 bases). V was cut by 0 bases and J by 0 bases, with 8 bases left in between. This CDR3 has 16 amino acids. Germline CDR1 SNHLY, CDR2 FYNNEI. CDR3 protein: CASSEAQGTTNEKLFF. The DNA for the CDR3 is TGTGCCAGCAGTGAAGCGCAGGGTACAACTAATGAAAAACTGTTTTTT.

This chain uses TRBV29-1 with TRBJ1-2; D is possibly TRBD1 (5 bases). V was cut by 7 bases and J by 4 bases, with 22 bases left in between. Looked up from germline, CDR1 is SQVTM and CDR2 is ANQGSEA. The CDR3 is made up of 15 amino acids. The CDR3 DNA reads as TGCAGCGCCCGTTCGGGTCAGGGAGGGGCCTATGGCTACACCTTC. It is translated as CSARSGQGGAYGYTF.

This chain joins TRBV5-5 and TRBJ1-6; D is unresolved. Deletions cut 3 bases from V and 10 bases from J, with 8 bases between. This CDR3 is built from 12 residues. CDR1 and CDR2 (germline): SGHKS, YYEKEE (reference sequence). The CDR3 spells CASSSVGSPLHF. The CDR3 bases are TGTGCCAGCAGCTCTGTCGGGTCACCCCTCCACTTT.